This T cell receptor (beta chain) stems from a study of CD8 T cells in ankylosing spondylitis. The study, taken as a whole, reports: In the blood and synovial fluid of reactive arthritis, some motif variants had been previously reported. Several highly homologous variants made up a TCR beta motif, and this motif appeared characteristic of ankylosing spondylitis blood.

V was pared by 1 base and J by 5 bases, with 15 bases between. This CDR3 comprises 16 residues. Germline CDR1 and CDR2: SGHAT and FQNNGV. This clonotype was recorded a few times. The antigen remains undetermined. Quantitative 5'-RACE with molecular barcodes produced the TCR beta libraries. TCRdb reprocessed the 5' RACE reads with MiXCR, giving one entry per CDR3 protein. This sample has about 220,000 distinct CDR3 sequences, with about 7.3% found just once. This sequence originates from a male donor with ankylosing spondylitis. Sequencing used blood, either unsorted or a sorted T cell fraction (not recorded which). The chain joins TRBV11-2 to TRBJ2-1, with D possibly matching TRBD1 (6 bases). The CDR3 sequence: CASSLVRKSGDNEQFF. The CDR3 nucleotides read TGTGCCAGCAGCTTAGTGCGGAAATCAGGGGACAATGAGCAGTTCTTC.